The source of this T cell receptor beta chain is a study of identical twins. Template switching added a universal primer site, and cDNA bore unique molecular identifiers. TCRdb re-called the 5' RACE reads with MiXCR, one entry per CDR3 protein. The repertoire includes around 1.7 million distinct CDR3 sequences, less than 40% of them detected once, and more than 0.25% sits in the top ten. In its sample, this clonotype was seen a few times. The antigen is undetermined. CDR3 length: 18 residues. After removal of 3 bases from V and 4 bases from J, the junction contained 16 bases not matched to a gene. Germline values: CDR1 DFQATT, CDR2 SNEGSKA (reference sequence). Findings of the study overall: Within beta out-of-frame sequences, the excess sharing observed between twins was weaker. Zero-insertion analyses were open to partial confounding by invariant MAIT and iNKT cells. Abundant beta clonotypes from cord blood had fewer insertions, unlike memory repertoires, which showed none.

This sequence originates from a newborn girl in good health. The material sequenced was cord blood. The V call is TRBV20-1, the J call TRBJ2-7; 12 bases are a match to TRBD2. CDR3 sequence: CSARGTGTDGTSGYEQYF. CDR3 nucleotide sequence: TGCAGTGCTAGGGGCACCGGGACAGACGGGACTAGCGGGTACGAGCAGTACTTC.